This T cell receptor beta chain is from a study of T cells in localized non-small cell lung cancer. The CDR3 has 15 residues. CDR1 is MNHEY and CDR2 is SVGAGI in the germline V gene. The V end was cut by 8 bases, the J end by 2 bases, with 16 bases between. Method: immunoSEQ multiplex PCR; TCRdb's copy keeps in-frame clones and lacks some. The sample lists about 46,000 clones, 81% occurring once. This clone has a handful of counts. The chain employs TRBV6-5 and TRBJ1-5, with D possibly being TRBD1 (5 bases). The sequence was obtained from a man between 40 and 70 years old with stage III lung adenocarcinoma. The sample was peripheral blood mononuclear cells, taken before any cancer treatment. This CDR3 is CASGRMGDGNQPQHF. The CDR3, as DNA: TGTGCCAGCGGGAGGATGGGGGACGGCAATCAGCCCCAGCATTTT.